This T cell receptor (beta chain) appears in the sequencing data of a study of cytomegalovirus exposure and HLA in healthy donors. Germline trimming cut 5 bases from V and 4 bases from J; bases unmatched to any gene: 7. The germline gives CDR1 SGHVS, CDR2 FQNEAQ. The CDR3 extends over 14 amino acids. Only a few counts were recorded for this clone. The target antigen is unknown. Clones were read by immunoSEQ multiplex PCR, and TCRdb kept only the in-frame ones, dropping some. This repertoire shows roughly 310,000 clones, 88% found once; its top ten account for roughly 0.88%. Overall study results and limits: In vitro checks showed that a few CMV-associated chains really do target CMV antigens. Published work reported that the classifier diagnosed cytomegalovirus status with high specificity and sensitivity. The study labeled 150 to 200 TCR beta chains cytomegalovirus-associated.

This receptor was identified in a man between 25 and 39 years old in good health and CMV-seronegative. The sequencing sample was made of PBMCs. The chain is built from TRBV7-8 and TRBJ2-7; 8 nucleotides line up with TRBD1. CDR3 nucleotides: TGTGCCAGCAGCACAGCTACAGGGGGTTACGAGCAGTACTTC. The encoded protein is CASSTATGGYEQYF.